This TCR beta chain was captured by sequencing in a study of beta chain features in type 1 diabetes. All of the isolated RNA was reverse transcribed, so expressed TCRB transcripts were sequenced. Sequencing used immunoSEQ multiplex PCR; TCRdb keeps in-frame clones, though not all of them. Of about 110,000 clones in the sample, approximately 39% were seen once. CDR3 size: 15 residues. The ends lost 4 bases at V and 5 bases at J; junction bases unmatched: 11. The germline V gene has CDR1 SGHDT and CDR2 YYEEEE. Sequenced: stem cell memory CD4+ T cells from blood. The receptor was derived from a woman between 18 and 29 years old in good health. The rearrangement uses TRBV5-6 and TRBJ2-7; 8 nucleotides align to TRBD1. CDR3 loop: CASSPLGQGVNEQYF. In nucleotides, the CDR3 is TGTGCCAGCAGCCCCTTAGGACAGGGCGTCAACGAGCAGTACTTC.